This note documents a single T cell receptor (beta chain) sequence. This clonotype was counted only a few times. No cognate antigen has been identified for it. No base quality values were provided; no much bigger clone lies one nucleotide off. Naive CD8 T cell libraries were made from approximately 22,000 to 940,000 sorted cells using 10%, 30% or 50% of purified RNA. Naive CD8 T cells were FACS-sorted as CD8+CD4-CCR7+CD45RA+ on a BD FACSAria II into RLT Plus buffer. Around 11 TCR copies' worth of Jurkat RNA were spiked into roughly 17,000-1,100,000 naive CD8 T cell samples to test detection sensitivity. Enrichment of CD8 T cells was performed with RosetteSep CD8+ T Cell Enrichment Cocktail and Ficoll-Paque, after which ACK red cell lysis was carried out. The sample belongs to a study of molecular identifiers for immune sequencing clone quantification (dated by TCRdb to the late 2010s). Regarding the study in general: In a replicate experiment, RNA from around 20,000 or 100,000 naive CD8 T cells was split into five aliquots, four of which were sequenced. The study was a methods study using CD8 T cells to benchmark molecular-identifier clustering-based TCR repertoire sequencing (MIDCIRS) and TCR RNA copy counting.

Libraries were prepared through PCR. TCRdb lists the instrument as NextSeq 500. Bulk TCR libraries were prepared as previously described, using TCR primers listed in Table S5. The Qiagen AllPrep DNA/RNA kit was used to purify total RNA. Before any analysis, reads coming from multiple sequencing runs of the same library were combined into one pool. The authors' analysis ran thus. Reads were retained only if the reads had an exact TCR constant sequence, and the retained reads were trimmed to 150 nt and grouped according to their 12-nt molecular barcodes. Reads inside each barcode group were sub-clustered using a 15% Levenshtein threshold, and a quality-weighted consensus sequence was constructed for each RNA molecule. Non-functional sequences were removed, as were lower-count sequences one edit away from another. Barcode sub-clusters with fewer than 20% of the maximum read count were removed, based on fitting two negative binomial distributions. TCRdb took the public reads, trimmed them with fastp at Q25, ran MiXCR for clone calling and kept in-frame beta chains. Rows with one shared CDR3 protein collapse into an entry with the most common genes and DNA. What appears here as the V and J calls and clone size reflects TCRdb's work, not the paper's. This sample holds 97,000 or so distinct CDR3 sequences; 30% to 45% were observed only once. 9% to 10% of the sample goes to the ten largest clones.

General study outcomes and caveats: Identical TCR molecules sharing a barcode could cause highly expanded clone sizes to be underestimated. Without barcode sub-clustering, chimeric consensus sequences inflated TCR diversity; chimeras reached as high as 47%. Modeling indicated around 3.2 TCR RNA copies recovered per cell, compared with around 10 by digital PCR, which implies a capture efficiency of around 31%. In CMV-specific effector cells, over 99% of molecules were held by clones above 20 RNA copies, whereas under 1% of molecules were held by such clones in naive cells. A single cell's worth of spiked-in Jurkat TCR RNA was reported detectable even among 750,000 to 1,000,000 naive CD8 T cells. Spiked-in Jurkat TCR RNA (roughly 10 copies' worth), which is not part of the donor repertoire, was contained in the naive libraries.

This TCR was sampled from a human donor in good health. Some libraries in this study had Jurkat cell RNA spiked in. The sequencing sample was made of naive CD8+ T cells from blood, with Jurkat cell RNA spiked in. According to the study, the label for this sample's cell subset or site signals: FACS-sorted CD8+CD4-CCR7+CD45RA+ naive T cells.

The DNA reads TGTGCCAGCAGCATAGCGGGATCCCCCTACGAGCAGTACTTC. Its protein reads: CASSIAGSPYEQYF. The sequence is built from TRBV28 and TRBJ2-7, and 8 junctional nucleotides match TRBD2. The CDR3 runs 14 residues from the cysteine to the phenylalanine. Solely the CDR3 DNA is kept, with 42 bases framed from the first base. The germline V gene specifies MDHEN as CDR1 and SYDVKM as CDR2. Germline trimming: 6 bases from V, 2 bases from J; junction bases outside gene matches: 6.